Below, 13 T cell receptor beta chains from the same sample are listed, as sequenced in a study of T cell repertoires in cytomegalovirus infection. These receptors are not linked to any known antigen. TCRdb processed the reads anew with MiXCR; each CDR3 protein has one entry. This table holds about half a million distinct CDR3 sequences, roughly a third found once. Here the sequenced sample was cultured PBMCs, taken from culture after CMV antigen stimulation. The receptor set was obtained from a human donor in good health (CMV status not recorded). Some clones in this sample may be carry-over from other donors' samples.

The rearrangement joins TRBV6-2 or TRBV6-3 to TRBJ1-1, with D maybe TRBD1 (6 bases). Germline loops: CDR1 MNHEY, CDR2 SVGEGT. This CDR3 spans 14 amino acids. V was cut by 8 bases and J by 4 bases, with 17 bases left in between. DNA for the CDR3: TGTGCCAGCTCCGAGGGGGGTTCAACCACTGAAGCTTTCTTT. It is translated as CASSEGGSTTEAFF.

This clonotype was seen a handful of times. The CDR3 sequence is CASSLEAGLQETQYF. The CDR3 bases are TGTGCCAGCAGCTTAGAGGCAGGCCTACAAGAGACCCAGTACTTC. The chain uses TRBV7-3 and TRBJ2-5; D unclear. Germline V gene lookup returns CDR1 SGHTA and CDR2 FQGTGA. Trimming cost V 2 bases and J 2 bases, with 12 bases left between them. This CDR3 contains 15 residues.

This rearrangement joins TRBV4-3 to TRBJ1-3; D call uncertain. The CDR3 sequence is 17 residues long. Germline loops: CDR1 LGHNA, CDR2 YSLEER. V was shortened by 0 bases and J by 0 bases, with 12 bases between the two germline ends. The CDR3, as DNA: TGCGCCAGCAGCCAAGATCACAGCCCAGACTCTGGAAACACCATATATTTT. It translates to CASSQDHSPDSGNTIYF.

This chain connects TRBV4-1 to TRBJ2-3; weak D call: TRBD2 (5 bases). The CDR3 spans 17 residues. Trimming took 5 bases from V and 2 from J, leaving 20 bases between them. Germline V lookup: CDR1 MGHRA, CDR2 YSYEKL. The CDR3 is CASSFEGSETYTDTQYF. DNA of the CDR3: TGCGCCAGCAGCTTTGAGGGAAGCGAGACTTACACAGATACGCAGTATTTT.

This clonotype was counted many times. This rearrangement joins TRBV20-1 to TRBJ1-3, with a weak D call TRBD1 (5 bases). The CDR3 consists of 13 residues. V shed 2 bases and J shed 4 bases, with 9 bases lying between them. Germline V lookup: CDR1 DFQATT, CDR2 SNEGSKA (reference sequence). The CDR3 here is CSARRGEGNTIYF. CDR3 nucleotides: TGCAGTGCTAGACGGGGGGAGGGAAACACCATATATTTT.

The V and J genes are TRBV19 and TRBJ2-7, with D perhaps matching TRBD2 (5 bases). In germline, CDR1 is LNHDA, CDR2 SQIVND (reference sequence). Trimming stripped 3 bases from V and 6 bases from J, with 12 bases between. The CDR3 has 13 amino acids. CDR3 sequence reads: CASSISLGSEQYF. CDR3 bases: TGTGCCAGTAGTATTTCACTAGGGAGCGAGCAGTACTTC.

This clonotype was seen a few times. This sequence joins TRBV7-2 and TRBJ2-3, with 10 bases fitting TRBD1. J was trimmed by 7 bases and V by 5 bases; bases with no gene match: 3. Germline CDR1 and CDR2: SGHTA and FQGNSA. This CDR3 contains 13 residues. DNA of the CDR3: TGTGCCAGCAGCCGGGACAGGGGTAATACGCAGTATTTT. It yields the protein CASSRDRGNTQYF.

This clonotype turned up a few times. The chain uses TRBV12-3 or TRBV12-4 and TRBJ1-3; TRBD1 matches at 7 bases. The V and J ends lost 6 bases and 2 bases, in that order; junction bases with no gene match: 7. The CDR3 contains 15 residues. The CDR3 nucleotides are TGTGCCAGCAGCAGACAGGGAAACCCTGGAAACACCATATATTTT. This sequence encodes CASSRQGNPGNTIYF.

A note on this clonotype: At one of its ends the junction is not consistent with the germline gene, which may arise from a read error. The CDR3 sequence: CASSQVARSVTSSGNTIYF. The CDR3 bases are TGTGCCAGCAGTCAAGTCGCGAGATCAGTAACTAGCTCTGGAAACACCATATATTTT. The genes are TRBV14 and TRBJ1-3; D remains ambiguous. In germline, CDR1 is SGHDN, CDR2 FVKESK. The CDR3 contains 19 residues.

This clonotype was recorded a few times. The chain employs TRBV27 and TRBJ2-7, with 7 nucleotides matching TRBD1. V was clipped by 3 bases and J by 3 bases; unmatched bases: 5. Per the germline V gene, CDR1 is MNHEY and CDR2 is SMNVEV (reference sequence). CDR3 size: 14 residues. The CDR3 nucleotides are TGTGCCAGCAGTTTGTCCGCAGGGGGCTACGAGCAGTACTTC. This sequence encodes CASSLSAGGYEQYF.

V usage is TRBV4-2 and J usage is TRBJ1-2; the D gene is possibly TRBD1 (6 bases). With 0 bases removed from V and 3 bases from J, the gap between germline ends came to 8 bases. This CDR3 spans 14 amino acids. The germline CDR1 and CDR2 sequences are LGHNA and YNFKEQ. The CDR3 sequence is CASSQDQGYYGYTF. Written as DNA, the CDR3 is TGTGCCAGCAGCCAAGATCAGGGGTACTATGGCTACACCTTC.

The DNA for the CDR3 is TGTGCCAGCAGCTCCCTCGGCGGACAGGGGGAAGAAAAACTGTTTTTT. Its protein is CASSSLGGQGEEKLFF. The V call is TRBV5-6, the J call TRBJ1-4, with 10 bases matching TRBD1. The CDR3 sequence is 16 residues long. Germline trimming cut 3 bases from V and 8 bases from J; bases unmatched to any gene: 10. The V gene's germline CDR1 is SGHDT and CDR2 YYEEEE.

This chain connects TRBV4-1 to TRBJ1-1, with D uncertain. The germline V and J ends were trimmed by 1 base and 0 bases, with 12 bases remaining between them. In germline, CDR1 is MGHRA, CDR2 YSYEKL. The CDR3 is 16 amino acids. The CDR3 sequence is CASSQAPATLNTEAFF. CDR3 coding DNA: TGCGCCAGCAGCCAAGCTCCCGCGACTTTGAACACTGAAGCTTTCTTT.